One sample yielded the 18 T cell receptor beta chains listed below, sequenced in a study of CD8 T cells in Susac syndrome. RNA in amounts of about 0.5 to 1 ug was reverse transcribed with random hexamers. TCRdb re-called the immunoSEQ multiplex PCR reads through MiXCR, storing one row per CDR3 protein. The data show 250,000 to 300,000 distinct CDR3 sequences, roughly 85% seen once. Source material: CD8+ T cells from PBMCs. The receptors here all came from a human donor with multiple sclerosis.

The gene calls are TRBV29-1 and TRBJ2-1, with D possibly being TRBD2 (6 bases). The CDR3 sequence is 14 residues long. CDR1 SQVTM and CDR2 ANQGSEA come from the germline V gene. The germline V and J ends were trimmed by 5 bases and 5 bases, with 16 bases remaining between them. CDR3 coding DNA: TGCAGCGTTTTTATTTCGGGACTCCACAATGAGCAGTTCTTC. Protein product: CSVFISGLHNEQFF.

This clonotype was recorded once. The gene calls are TRBV11-2 and TRBJ1-4; D remains unclear. Germline CDR1 is SGHAT and CDR2 is FQNNGV. Deletions cut 5 bases from V and 10 bases from J, with 20 bases between. The CDR3 runs to 15 residues. In DNA, the CDR3 is TGTGCCAGCAGCACCTGGGAGGCGCTCCATGGAAAACTGTTTTTT. This codes for CASSTWEALHGKLFF.

This clonotype showed up just once. The V call is TRBV29-1, the J call TRBJ2-1; 9 bases match TRBD2. CDR3 size: 13 residues. Per the germline V gene, CDR1 is SQVTM and CDR2 is ANQGSEA. V was pared by 3 bases and J by 6 bases, with 3 bases of the junction left unmatched. The CDR3 is CSVDLAGLNEQFF. The CDR3 DNA reads TGCAGCGTTGACCTAGCGGGACTCAATGAGCAGTTCTTC.

The V call is TRBV6-5, the J call TRBJ2-1; 13 bases match TRBD2. Germline loops: CDR1 MNHEY, CDR2 SVGAGI. J lost 9 bases, V lost 2 bases, and 13 bases had no gene match. The CDR3 has 18 residues. DNA of the CDR3: TGTGCCAGCAGTTACAGCGCCTACGGACTAGCGGGAGTTGGTGAGCAGTTCTTC. Its translation is CASSYSAYGLAGVGEQFF.

The V and J genes are TRBV6-5 and TRBJ1-5; D call uncertain. The V and J ends lost 0 bases and 6 bases respectively, with 18 bases between them. The germline V gene encodes CDR1 MNHEY and CDR2 SVGAGI. The CDR3 is made up of 17 amino acids. CDR3 protein: CASSYSLAPGNGQPQHF. As DNA, the CDR3 is TGTGCCAGCAGTTACTCGTTAGCCCCAGGCAACGGTCAGCCCCAGCATTTT.

In regard to this clonotype: One end of the junction fails to match germline, which may point to a read error. V usage is TRBV11-2 and J usage is TRBJ1-3; TRBD1 aligns across 10 bases. CDR1 and CDR2 from the germline V gene are SGHAT and FQNNGV. The CDR3 covers 18 residues. The CDR3 nucleotides read TGTGCCAACAGCTTAGCCCCGGGACAGGGGTTCTCTGGAAACACCATATATTTT. As protein: CANSLAPGQGFSGNTIYF.

The chain combines TRBV5-1 with TRBJ2-3; either TRBD1 or TRBD2 may supply D (5 bases each). The CDR3 contains 16 residues. The germline V gene has CDR1 SGHRS and CDR2 YFSETQ. V was pared by 1 base and J by 0 bases, with 12 bases between. CDR3 residues: CASSLPGTDSTDTQYF. The CDR3 DNA reads as TGCGCCAGCAGCTTGCCCGGGACGGATAGCACAGATACGCAGTATTTT.

This chain links TRBV14 with TRBJ2-1; D gene ambiguous. The CDR3 loop spans 14 amino acids. Germline CDR1 reads SGHDN; CDR2 reads FVKESK. The V and J ends lost 1 base and 3 bases respectively, with 7 bases between them. CDR3 nucleotide sequence: TGTGCCAGCAGCCAAGTACAGATCTACAATGAGCAGTTCTTC. It encodes CASSQVQIYNEQFF.

This clonotype was counted once. This rearrangement joins TRBV4-3 to TRBJ2-7; the D is unclear. V lost 2 bases and J lost 2, with 10 bases in between. The CDR3 totals 14 residues. Germline CDR1 LGHNA, CDR2 YSLEER. CDR3 nucleotides: TGCGCCAGCAGCCAACGCGAGGATACCTACGAGCAGTACTTC. Encoded protein: CASSQREDTYEQYF.

This chain links TRBV27 with TRBJ1-2; a weak D match, TRBD1 (6 bases). This CDR3 spans 20 amino acids. V lost 3 bases and J lost 1, with 27 bases in between. The germline CDR1 and CDR2 sequences are MNHEY and SMNVEV (reference sequence). CDR3 region: CASSFQPPWTAHTNNYGYTF. In DNA, the CDR3 is TGTGCCAGCAGTTTCCAACCACCGTGGACAGCTCATACAAATAACTATGGCTACACCTTC.

This clonotype occurred once. The J gene is TRBJ2-7, the V gene TRBV7-9; D gene unclear. Germline V gene lookup returns CDR1 SEHNR and CDR2 FQNEAQ (reference sequence). V dropped 5 bases and J dropped 0 bases, with 11 bases sitting between them. This CDR3 is 14 amino acids long. CDR3 DNA sequence: TGTGCCAGCAGCCCAGACCTCCCCTCCTACGAGCAGTACTTC. Amino acids: CASSPDLPSYEQYF.

This clonotype has only a few counts. The chain employs TRBV5-1 and TRBJ2-7; no definite D call. V was clipped by 5 bases and J by 5 bases, with 11 bases between them. Per the germline V gene, CDR1 is SGHRS and CDR2 is YFSETQ. The CDR3 contains 12 residues. The CDR3 DNA reads as TGCGCCAGCAGAAACGTAGGAGACGAGCAGTACTTC. Residues: CASRNVGDEQYF. The whole variable domain, remainder taken from reference TRBV5-1 and TRBJ2-7, is KAGVTQTPRYLIKTRGQQVTLSCSPISGHRSVSWYQQTPGQGLQFLFEYFSETQRNKGNFPGRFSGRQFSNSRSEMNVSTLELGDSALYLCASRNVGDEQYFGPGTRLTVT.

This clonotype has only a few counts. V and J are TRBV6-1 and TRBJ2-1; tentative D call: TRBD2 (5 bases). The germline CDR1 and CDR2 sequences are MNHNS and SASEGT. Trimming took 5 bases from V and 0 from J, leaving 11 bases between them. CDR3 length: 15 residues. CDR3 amino acids: CASSPPEGSYNEQFF. DNA for the CDR3: TGTGCCAGCAGTCCCCCAGAGGGCTCCTACAATGAGCAGTTCTTC.

V and J are TRBV9 and TRBJ2-1, with 10 bases identical to TRBD2. Losses at the gene ends were 0 bases for V and 13 bases for J; bases not matched to a gene: 10. This CDR3 is 15 amino acids long. Looked up from germline, CDR1 is SGDLS and CDR2 is YYNGEE. This CDR3 is CASSVGSSGRFLQFF. CDR3 coding DNA: TGTGCCAGCAGCGTAGGGTCTAGCGGGAGATTTCTTCAGTTCTTC.

The CDR3 region has the DNA TGCAGTGCTCCCGGGACTGACGAAGTTAACTATGGCTACACCTTC. Translation: CSAPGTDEVNYGYTF. The chain has TRBV20-1 and TRBJ1-2; D is possibly TRBD1 (5 bases). Trimming took 5 bases from V and 1 from J, leaving 17 bases between them. The CDR3 has 15 residues. The germline CDR1 and CDR2 sequences are DFQATT and SNEGSKA (reference sequence).

The V call is TRBV7-9, the J call TRBJ2-1; D gene unclear. V was trimmed by 1 base and J by 3 bases, leaving 7 bases between them. This CDR3 is built from 14 residues. Germline V gene lookup returns CDR1 SEHNR and CDR2 FQNEAQ (reference sequence). In DNA form, the CDR3 reads TGTGCCAGCAGCTTAGAAACTGGCTACAATGAGCAGTTCTTC. Amino acids: CASSLETGYNEQFF.

The chain joins TRBV27 to TRBJ1-2; 10 positions match TRBD1. CDR1 and CDR2 from the germline V gene are MNHEY and SMNVEV (reference sequence). Unmatched junction bases numbered 15, after V lost 8 bases and J lost 6 bases. CDR3 length: 16 residues. Written as DNA, the CDR3 is TGTGCCAGCTCACCGGGACAGGGGCAATATGTTCATGGCTACACCTTC. Amino acid sequence: CASSPGQGQYVHGYTF.

The chain has TRBV28 and TRBJ2-7; tentatively, D is TRBD1 or TRBD2 (5 bases each). The length of the CDR3 is 15 residues. Per the germline V gene, CDR1 is MDHEN and CDR2 is SYDVKM. Trimming shortened V by 1 base and J by 3 bases, and 13 bases separated the two germline ends. The CDR3 region is CASSLSDGTDYEQYF. CDR3 nucleotides: TGTGCCAGCAGTTTATCTGACGGGACGGACTACGAGCAGTACTTC.